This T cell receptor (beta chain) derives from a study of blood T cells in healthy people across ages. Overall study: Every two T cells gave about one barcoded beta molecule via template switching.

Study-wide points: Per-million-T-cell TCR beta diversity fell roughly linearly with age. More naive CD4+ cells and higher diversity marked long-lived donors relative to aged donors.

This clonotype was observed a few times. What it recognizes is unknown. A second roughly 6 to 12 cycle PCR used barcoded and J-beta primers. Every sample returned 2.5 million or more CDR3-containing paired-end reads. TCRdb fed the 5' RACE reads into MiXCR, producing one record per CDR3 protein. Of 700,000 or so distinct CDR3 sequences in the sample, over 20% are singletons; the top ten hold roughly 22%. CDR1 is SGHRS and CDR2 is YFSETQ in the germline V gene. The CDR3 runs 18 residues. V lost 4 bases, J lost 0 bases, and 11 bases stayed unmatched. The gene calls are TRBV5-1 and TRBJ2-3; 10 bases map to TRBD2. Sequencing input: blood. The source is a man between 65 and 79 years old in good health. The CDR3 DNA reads TGCGCCAGCAGCACCTTAGCGGGGGGATCAGCTAGCACAGATACGCAGTATTTT. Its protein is CASSTLAGGSASTDTQYF.